A selection of T cell receptor beta chains follows, all from one sample in a study of shared clonotypes between healthy human individuals. Assay: immunoSEQ multiplex PCR; the TCRdb copy retains only in-frame clones and omits some. The sample records 450,000 to 700,000 clones, about 95% being singletons. The sequencing input was naive CD8+ T cells sorted from blood. These receptors all come from a woman aged 25 to 39 in good health. Each CDR3 is given with its conserved first and last residue. D genes are given only for firm matches. Not every row has a clone size; where given, it reads once, few, many or a size class.

cdr3_aa cdr3_nt j_call v_call cdr3_length clone_size d_call
CASSPKGGGWSPLHF TGTGCCAGCAGTCCCAAGGGCGGGGGCTGGTCACCCCTCCACTTT TRBJ1-6 TRBV28 15 . .
CASSTTGLLGETQYF TGTGCCAGCAGTACTACGGGATTGCTGGGGGAGACCCAGTACTTC TRBJ2-5 TRBV2 15 . .
CASSPGRDGNEKLFF TGTGCCAGCAGCCCAGGCAGGGATGGTAATGAAAAACTGTTTTTT TRBJ1-4 TRBV25-1 15 . .
CASSLFRTGRKNEQFF TGTGCCAGCAGTTTATTCCGGACAGGGAGGAAGAATGAGCAGTTCTTC TRBJ2-1 TRBV27 16 . TRBD1
CASSYDSGGFAFF TGTGCCAGCAGTTACGACAGTGGGGGGTTTGCTTTCTTT TRBJ1-1 TRBV6-6 13 . .
CASSVGLGEAGYTF TGTGCCAGCAGTGTGGGTCTGGGGGAGGCGGGCTACACCTTC TRBJ1-2 TRBV25-1 14 . .
CASSHPGQGSGNTIYF TGTGCCAGCAGTCATCCGGGACAGGGTTCTGGAAACACCATATATTTT TRBJ1-3 TRBV28 16 . TRBD1
CASSSGTSTYEQYF TGTGCCAGCAGCTCGGGGACATCAACCTACGAGCAGTACTTC TRBJ2-7 TRBV9 14 . .
CASSVPPTAPRYEQYF TGTGCCAGCAGCGTGCCCCCCACGGCCCCCCGCTACGAGCAGTACTTC TRBJ2-7 TRBV5-4 16 . .
CAISESIGSQETQYF TGTGCCATCAGTGAGTCAATTGGGTCCCAAGAGACCCAGTACTTC TRBJ2-5 TRBV10-3 15 . .
CASSILRDRSSYNEQFF TGTGCCAGTAGTATCCTCAGGGACAGAAGCTCCTACAATGAGCAGTTCTTC TRBJ2-1 TRBV19 17 . TRBD1
CASSLLVGNTGELFF TGTGCCAGCAGTCTCCTAGTGGGGAACACCGGGGAGCTGTTTTTT TRBJ2-2 TRBV28 15 . .
CASSLRLADGGYNEQFF TGTGCCAGCAGCTTACGTCTAGCGGACGGGGGGTACAATGAGCAGTTCTTC TRBJ2-1 TRBV7-2 17 . TRBD2
CASSSGTSAMSEQYF TGCGCCAGCAGCTCCGGGACTAGTGCCATGTCCGAGCAGTACTTC TRBJ2-7 TRBV4-1 15 . TRBD2
CASSFFWQEDQPQHF TGTGCCAGCAGTTTCTTCTGGCAGGAAGATCAGCCCCAGCATTTT TRBJ1-5 TRBV28 15 . .
CASSVDGRVHEQFF TGTGCCAGCAGCGTAGACGGCAGGGTGCATGAGCAGTTCTTC TRBJ2-1 TRBV9 14 once .
CASSLRLALNGAEQFF TGCGCCAGCAGCCTAAGGTTAGCCCTTAATGGGGCTGAGCAGTTCTTC TRBJ2-1 TRBV4-1 16 . .
CASSPGTGRSYNEQFF TGTGCCAGCAGCCCCGGGACAGGGAGATCCTACAATGAGCAGTTCTTC TRBJ2-1 TRBV7-7 16 . TRBD1
CASQGSGETQYF TGTGCCAGCCAGGGCAGCGGAGAGACCCAGTACTTC TRBJ2-5 TRBV28 12 . .
CASSQGPGANEQFF TGTGCCAGCAGTCAAGGACCCGGGGCGAATGAGCAGTTCTTC TRBJ2-1 TRBV28 14 . .
CSVERAMNTEAFF TGCAGCGTTGAGAGGGCCATGAACACTGAAGCTTTCTTT TRBJ1-1 TRBV29-1 13 . .
CASTPGQGYQPQHF TGTGCCAGCACCCCGGGACAGGGGTATCAGCCCCAGCATTTT TRBJ1-5 TRBV2 14 . TRBD1
CASSLRDYEQYF TGTGCCAGCAGCTTGCGGGACTACGAGCAGTACTTC TRBJ2-7 TRBV5-6 12 . .
CASKRGNTEAFF TGTGCCAGTAAGCGCGGGAACACTGAAGCTTTCTTT TRBJ1-1 TRBV19 12 once .
CASSFKGGGSYTGELFF TGTGCCAGCAGCTTCAAGGGTGGCGGGAGCTATACCGGGGAGCTGTTTTTT TRBJ2-2 TRBV9 17 . TRBD2
CASSTSGRVNEQFF TGTGCCAGCAGTACTAGCGGGCGGGTCAATGAGCAGTTCTTC TRBJ2-1 TRBV27 14 . TRBD2
CASLSSPVGDTF TGTGCCAGCCTATCATCACCGGTGGGCGACACCTTC TRBJ1-2 TRBV21-1 12 . .
CASSRLLAGGDYEQYF TGTGCCAGCAGTCGTCTGTTAGCGGGAGGAGACTACGAGCAGTACTTC TRBJ2-7 TRBV27 16 . TRBD2
CSARGYGEAKNIQYF TGCAGTGCTAGAGGCTATGGGGAGGCCAAAAACATTCAGTACTTC TRBJ2-4 TRBV29-1 15 . .
CASSDGTADYEQYF TGTGCCAGCAGCGACGGGACAGCTGATTACGAGCAGTACTTC TRBJ2-7 TRBV5-6 14 . TRBD1
CASDPHRRGTNEQFF TGTGCCAGCGACCCGCATCGACGCGGCACCAATGAGCAGTTCTTC TRBJ2-1 TRBV28 15 . .